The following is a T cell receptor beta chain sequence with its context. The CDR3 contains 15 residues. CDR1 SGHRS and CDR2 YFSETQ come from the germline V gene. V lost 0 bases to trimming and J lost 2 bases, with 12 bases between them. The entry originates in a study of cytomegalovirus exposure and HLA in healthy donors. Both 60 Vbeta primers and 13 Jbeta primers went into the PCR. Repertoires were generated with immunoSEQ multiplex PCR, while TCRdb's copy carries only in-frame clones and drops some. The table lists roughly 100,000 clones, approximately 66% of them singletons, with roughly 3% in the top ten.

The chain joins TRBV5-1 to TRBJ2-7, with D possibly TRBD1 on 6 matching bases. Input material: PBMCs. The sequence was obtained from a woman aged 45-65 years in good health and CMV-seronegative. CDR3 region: CASSLAPGATYEQYF. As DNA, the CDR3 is TGCGCCAGCAGCTTGGCGCCAGGGGCCACCTACGAGCAGTACTTC.